The 2 T cell receptor beta chains presented below share a single source sample, sequenced in a study of shared clonotypes between healthy human individuals. Measured with immunoSEQ multiplex PCR; TCRdb has only the in-frame clones, and not every one. The sample lists about 1 million clones, 60% to 80% occurring once. The sample taken for sequencing was memory CD4+ T cells sorted from blood. Subset specified: CD45RA-negative fraction. Every receptor here comes from a man younger than 35 in good health.

Note on this clone: Other DNA sequences in the sample encode the same CDR3. CDR3 protein: CASSLRTGEQYF. DNA for the CDR3: TGCGCCAGCAGCCTCCGGACGGGCGAGCAGTACTTC. This chain uses TRBV5-1 with TRBJ2-7, with D unclear. The germline CDR1 and CDR2 sequences are SGHRS and YFSETQ. This CDR3 has 12 amino acids. V gave up 4 bases and J gave up 6 bases, with 11 bases separating them.

This sequence joins TRBV25-1 and TRBJ1-2; possibly TRBD1 for D (5 bases). The length of the CDR3 is 15 residues. Germline CDR1 reads MGHDK; CDR2 reads SYGVNS. The ends were cut back, 1 base at V and 4 bases at J, with 13 bases in the middle. For the CDR3, the DNA is TGTGCCAGCAGTGAATCGGTACCAGGGAGCTATGGCTACACCTTC. Translation: CASSESVPGSYGYTF.